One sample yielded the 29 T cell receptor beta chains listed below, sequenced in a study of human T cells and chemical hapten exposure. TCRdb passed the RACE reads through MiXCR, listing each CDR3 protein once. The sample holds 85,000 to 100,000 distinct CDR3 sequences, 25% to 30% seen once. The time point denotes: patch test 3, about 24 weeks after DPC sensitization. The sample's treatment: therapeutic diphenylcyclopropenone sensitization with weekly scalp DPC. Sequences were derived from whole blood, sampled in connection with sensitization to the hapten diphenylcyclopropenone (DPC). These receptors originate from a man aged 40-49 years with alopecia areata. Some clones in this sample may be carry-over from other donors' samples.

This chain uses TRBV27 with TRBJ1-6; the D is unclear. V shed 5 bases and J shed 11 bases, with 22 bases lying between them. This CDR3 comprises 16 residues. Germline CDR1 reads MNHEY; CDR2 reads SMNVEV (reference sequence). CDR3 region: CASSPRPGSGRAPLHF. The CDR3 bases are TGTGCCAGCAGTCCCCGACCCGGCTCGGGGAGGGCACCCCTCCACTTT.

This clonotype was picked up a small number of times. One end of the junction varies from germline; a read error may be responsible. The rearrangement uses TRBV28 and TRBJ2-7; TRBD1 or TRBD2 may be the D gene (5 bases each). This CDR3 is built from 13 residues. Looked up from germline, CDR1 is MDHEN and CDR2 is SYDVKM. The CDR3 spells CASSLSGPGKVLF. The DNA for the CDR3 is TGTGCCAGCAGTTTATCGGGGCCAGGGAAGGTCCTTTTC.

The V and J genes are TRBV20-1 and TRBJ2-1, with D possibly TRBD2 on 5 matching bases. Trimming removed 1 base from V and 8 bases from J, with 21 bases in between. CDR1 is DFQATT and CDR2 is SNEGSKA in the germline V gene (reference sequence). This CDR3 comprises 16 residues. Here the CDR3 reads CSARVMGGSKLDEQFF. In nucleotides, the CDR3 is TGCAGTGCTAGAGTGATGGGTGGGAGTAAATTGGATGAGCAGTTCTTC.

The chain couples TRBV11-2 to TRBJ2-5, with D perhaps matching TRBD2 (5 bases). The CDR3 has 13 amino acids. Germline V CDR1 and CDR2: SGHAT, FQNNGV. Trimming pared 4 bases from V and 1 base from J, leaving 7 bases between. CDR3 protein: CASSSGLQETQYF. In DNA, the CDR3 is TGTGCCAGCAGCTCCGGACTCCAAGAGACCCAGTACTTC.

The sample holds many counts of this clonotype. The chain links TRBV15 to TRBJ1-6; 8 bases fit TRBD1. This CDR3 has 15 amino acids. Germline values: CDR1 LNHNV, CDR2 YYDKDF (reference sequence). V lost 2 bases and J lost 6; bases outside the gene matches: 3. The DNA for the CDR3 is TGTGCCACCAGCAGAACAGGGGGTCTTAATTCACCCCTCCACTTT. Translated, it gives CATSRTGGLNSPLHF.

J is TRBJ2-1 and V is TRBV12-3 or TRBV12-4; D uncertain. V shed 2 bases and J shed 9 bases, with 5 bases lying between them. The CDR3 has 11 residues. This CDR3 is CASSLLGEQFF. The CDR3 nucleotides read TGTGCCAGCAGTTTATTGGGTGAGCAGTTCTTC.

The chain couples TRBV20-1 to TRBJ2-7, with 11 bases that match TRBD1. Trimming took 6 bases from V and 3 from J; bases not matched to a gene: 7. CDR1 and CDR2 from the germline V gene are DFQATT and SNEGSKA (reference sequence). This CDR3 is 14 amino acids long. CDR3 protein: CSAPRTGGYYEQYF. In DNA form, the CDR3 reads TGCAGTGCCCCCCGGACAGGGGGCTACTACGAGCAGTACTTC.

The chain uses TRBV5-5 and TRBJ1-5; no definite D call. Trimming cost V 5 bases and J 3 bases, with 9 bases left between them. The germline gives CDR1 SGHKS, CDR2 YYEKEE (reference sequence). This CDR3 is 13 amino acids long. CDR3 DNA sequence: TGTGCCAGCAGTCCCACGTCCAATCAGCCCCAGCATTTT. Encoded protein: CASSPTSNQPQHF.

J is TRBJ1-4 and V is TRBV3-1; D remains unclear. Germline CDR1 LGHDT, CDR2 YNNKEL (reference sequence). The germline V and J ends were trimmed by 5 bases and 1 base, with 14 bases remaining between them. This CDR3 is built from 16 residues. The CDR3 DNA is TGTGCCAGCAGCGAAAGGGTGAAGGGAACTAATGAAAAACTGTTTTTT. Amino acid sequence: CASSERVKGTNEKLFF.

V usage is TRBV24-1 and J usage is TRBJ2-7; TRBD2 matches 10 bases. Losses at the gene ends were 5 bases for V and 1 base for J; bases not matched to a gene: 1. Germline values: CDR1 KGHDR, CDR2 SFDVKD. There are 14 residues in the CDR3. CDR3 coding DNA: TGTGCCACCAGTGGGACTAGCGGATCCTACGAGCAGTACTTC. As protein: CATSGTSGSYEQYF.

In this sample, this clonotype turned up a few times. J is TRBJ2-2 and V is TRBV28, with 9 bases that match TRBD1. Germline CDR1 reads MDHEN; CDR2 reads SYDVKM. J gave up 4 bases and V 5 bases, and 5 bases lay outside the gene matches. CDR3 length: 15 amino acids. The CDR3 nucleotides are TGTGCCAGCAGTCCGGGACAGGGTCTCACCGGGGAGCTGTTTTTT. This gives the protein CASSPGQGLTGELFF.

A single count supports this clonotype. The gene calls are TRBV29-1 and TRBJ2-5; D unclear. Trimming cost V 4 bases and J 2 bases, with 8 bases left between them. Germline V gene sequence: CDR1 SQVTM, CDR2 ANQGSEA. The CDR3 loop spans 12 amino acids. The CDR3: CSVGGRQETQYF. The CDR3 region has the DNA TGCAGCGTTGGTGGGCGGCAAGAGACCCAGTACTTC. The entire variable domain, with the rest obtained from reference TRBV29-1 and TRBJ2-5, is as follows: SAVISQKPSRDICQRGTSLTIQCQVDSQVTMMFWYRQQPGQSLTLIATANQGSEATYESGFVIDKFPISRPNLTFSTLTVSNMSPEDSSIYLCSVGGRQETQYFGPGTRLLVL.

CDR3 DNA: TGTGCCAGCAGTTCCCAATCGGGGACTACTGAAGCTTTCTTT. This gives the protein CASSSQSGTTEAFF. The gene calls are TRBV6-5 and TRBJ1-1; weak D call: TRBD1 (5 bases). The CDR3 extends over 14 amino acids. Germline V gives CDR1 MNHEY, CDR2 SVGAGI. V dropped 4 bases and J dropped 5 bases, with 14 bases sitting between them.

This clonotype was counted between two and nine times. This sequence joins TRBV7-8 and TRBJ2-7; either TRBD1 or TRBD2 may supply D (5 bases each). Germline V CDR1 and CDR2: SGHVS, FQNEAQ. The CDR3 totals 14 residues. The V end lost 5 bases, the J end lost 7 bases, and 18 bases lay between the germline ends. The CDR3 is CASSRGRTNEEQYF. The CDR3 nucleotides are TGTGCCAGCAGCCGGGGACGGACGAACGAAGAGCAGTACTTC.

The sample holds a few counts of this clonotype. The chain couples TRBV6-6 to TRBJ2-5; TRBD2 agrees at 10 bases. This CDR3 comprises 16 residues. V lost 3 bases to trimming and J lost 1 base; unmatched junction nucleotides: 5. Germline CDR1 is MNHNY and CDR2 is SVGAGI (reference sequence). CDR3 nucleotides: TGTGCCAGCAGTTATGGGACTAGCGCTCCCCAAGAGACCCAGTACTTC. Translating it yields CASSYGTSAPQETQYF.

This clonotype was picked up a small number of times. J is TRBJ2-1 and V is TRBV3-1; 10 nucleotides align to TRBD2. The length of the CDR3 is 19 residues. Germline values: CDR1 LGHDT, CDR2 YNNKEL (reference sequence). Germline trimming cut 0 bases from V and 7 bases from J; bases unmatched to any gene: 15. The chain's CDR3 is CASSQDHPFLAGAINEQFF. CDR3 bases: TGTGCCAGCAGCCAAGATCACCCCTTCCTAGCGGGAGCTATTAATGAGCAGTTCTTC.

CDR3: CASSQDRGLLETQYF. For the CDR3, the DNA is TGTGCCAGCAGCCAGGACAGGGGGCTGTTGGAGACCCAGTACTTC. J is TRBJ2-5 and V is TRBV5-6, with 11 nucleotides matching TRBD1. Germline lookup yields CDR1 SGHDT and CDR2 YYEEEE. The CDR3 runs 15 residues. The V gene end was trimmed by 4 bases and the J gene end by 5 bases; junction bases not matched to a gene: 7.

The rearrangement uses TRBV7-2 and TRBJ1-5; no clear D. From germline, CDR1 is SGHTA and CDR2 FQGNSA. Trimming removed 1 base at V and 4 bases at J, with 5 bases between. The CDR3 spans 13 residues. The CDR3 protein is CASSLVQNQPQHF. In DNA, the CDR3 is TGTGCCAGCAGCTTAGTGCAGAATCAGCCCCAGCATTTT.

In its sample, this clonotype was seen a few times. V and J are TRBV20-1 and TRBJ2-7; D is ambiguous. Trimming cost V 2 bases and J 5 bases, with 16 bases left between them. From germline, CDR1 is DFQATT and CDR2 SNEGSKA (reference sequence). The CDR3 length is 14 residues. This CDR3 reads CSARKTLDLNEQYF. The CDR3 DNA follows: TGCAGTGCTAGAAAGACCTTAGATCTGAACGAGCAGTACTTC.

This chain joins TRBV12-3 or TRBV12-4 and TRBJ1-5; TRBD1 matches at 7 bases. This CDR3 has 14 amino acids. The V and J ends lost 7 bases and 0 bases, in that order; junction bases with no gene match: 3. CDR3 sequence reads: CASKDRDSNQPQHF. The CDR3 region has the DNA TGTGCCAGCAAAGACAGGGATAGCAATCAGCCCCAGCATTTT.

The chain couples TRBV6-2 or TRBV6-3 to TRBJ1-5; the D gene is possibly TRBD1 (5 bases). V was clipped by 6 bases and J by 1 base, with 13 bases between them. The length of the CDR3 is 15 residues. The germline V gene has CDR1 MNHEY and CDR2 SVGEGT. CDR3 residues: CASREGPLSNQPQHF. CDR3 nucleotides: TGTGCCAGCAGAGAGGGACCCCTGAGCAATCAGCCCCAGCATTTT.

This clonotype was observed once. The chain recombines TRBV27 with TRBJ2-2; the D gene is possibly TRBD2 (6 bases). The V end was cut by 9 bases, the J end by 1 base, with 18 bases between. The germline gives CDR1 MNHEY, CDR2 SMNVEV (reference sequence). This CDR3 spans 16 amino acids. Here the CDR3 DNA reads TGTGCCAGTATAGGACTAAGGGTGGGGAACACCGGGGAGCTGTTTTTT. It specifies CASIGLRVGNTGELFF.

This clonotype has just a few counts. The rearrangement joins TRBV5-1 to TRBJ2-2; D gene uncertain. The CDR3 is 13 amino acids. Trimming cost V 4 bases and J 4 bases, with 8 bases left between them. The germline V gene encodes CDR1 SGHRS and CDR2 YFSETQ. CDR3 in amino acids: CASSMDGTGELFF. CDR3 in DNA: TGCGCCAGCAGCATGGACGGCACCGGGGAGCTGTTTTTT. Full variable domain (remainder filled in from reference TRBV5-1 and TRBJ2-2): KAGVTQTPRYLIKTRGQQVTLSCSPISGHRSVSWYQQTPGQGLQFLFEYFSETQRNKGNFPGRFSGRQFSNSRSEMNVSTLELGDSALYLCASSMDGTGELFFGEGSRLTVL.

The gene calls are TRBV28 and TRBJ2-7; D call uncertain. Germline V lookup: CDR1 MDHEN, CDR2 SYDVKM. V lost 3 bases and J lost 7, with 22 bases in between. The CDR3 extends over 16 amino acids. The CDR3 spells CASSLVLYETEVEQYF. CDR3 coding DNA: TGTGCCAGCAGTTTGGTTCTTTACGAAACCGAGGTAGAGCAGTACTTC. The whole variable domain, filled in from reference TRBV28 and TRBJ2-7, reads DVKVTQSSRYLVKRTGEKVFLECVQDMDHENMFWYRQDPGLGLRLIYFSYDVKMKEKGDIPEGYSVSREKKERFSLILESASTNQTSMYLCASSLVLYETEVEQYFGPGTRLTVT.

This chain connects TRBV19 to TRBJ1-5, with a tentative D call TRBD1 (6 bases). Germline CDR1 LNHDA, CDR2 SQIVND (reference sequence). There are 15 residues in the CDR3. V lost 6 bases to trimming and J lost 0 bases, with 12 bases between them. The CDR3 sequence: CASRPDRSSNQPQHF. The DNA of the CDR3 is TGTGCCAGTAGACCTGACAGGAGTAGCAATCAGCCCCAGCATTTT.

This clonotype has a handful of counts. The CDR3 region is CASSYRGRDTQYF. The CDR3 DNA follows: TGTGCCAGCAGTTACAGGGGGAGGGATACGCAGTATTTT. The chain is built from TRBV28 and TRBJ2-3; 8 bases agree with TRBD1. This CDR3 is 13 amino acids long. V shed 4 bases, J shed 6 bases, and the junction held 3 bases outside the gene matches. Germline V gene lookup returns CDR1 MDHEN and CDR2 SYDVKM.

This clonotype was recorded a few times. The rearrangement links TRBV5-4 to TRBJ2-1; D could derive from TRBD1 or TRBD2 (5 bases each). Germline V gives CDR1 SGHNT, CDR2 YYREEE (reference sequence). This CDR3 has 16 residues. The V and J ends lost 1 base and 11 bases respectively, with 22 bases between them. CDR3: CASSLLGDGFRVKQFF. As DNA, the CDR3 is TGTGCCAGCAGCTTGTTGGGGGATGGTTTCCGGGTAAAGCAGTTCTTC.

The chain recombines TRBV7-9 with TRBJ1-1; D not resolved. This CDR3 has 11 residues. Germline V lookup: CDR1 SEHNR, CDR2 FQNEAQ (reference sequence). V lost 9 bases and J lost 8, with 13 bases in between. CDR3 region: CASVDFLEAFF. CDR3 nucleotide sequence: TGTGCCAGTGTGGACTTTCTGGAAGCTTTCTTT.

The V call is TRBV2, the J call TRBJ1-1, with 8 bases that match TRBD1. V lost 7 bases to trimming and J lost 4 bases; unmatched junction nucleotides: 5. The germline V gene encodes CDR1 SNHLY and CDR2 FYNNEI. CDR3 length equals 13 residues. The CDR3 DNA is TGTGCCAGCAAGAAGGACAGGGCCACTGAAGCTTTCTTT. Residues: CASKKDRATEAFF.